One and the same sample provided the 8 T cell receptor beta chains below, sequenced in a study of blood T cell repertoires in COVID-19. TCRdb's table, derived via immunoSEQ multiplex PCR, lists solely in-frame clones and lacks some. The sample contains about 47,000 clones, roughly two thirds of which appear only once. Material: peripheral blood. These receptors all stem from a woman in her seventies with acute or convalescent COVID-19.

The gene calls are TRBV6-5 and TRBJ1-3; D not resolved. This CDR3 has 15 residues. V shed 4 bases and J shed 0 bases, with 10 bases lying between them. From germline, CDR1 is MNHEY and CDR2 SVGAGI. The CDR3 spells CASSFNSISGNTIYF. DNA for the CDR3: TGTGCCAGCAGTTTTAACAGCATCTCTGGAAACACCATATATTTT.

The gene calls are TRBV19 and TRBJ1-2, with 10 positions matching TRBD1. With 6 bases clipped from V and 6 bases from J, the junction kept 7 bases outside the gene matches. The CDR3 is 14 amino acids. Looked up from germline, CDR1 is LNHDA and CDR2 is SQIVND (reference sequence). CDR3 DNA sequence: TGTGCCAGTAGAGACCGGGACAGGGGTCATGGCTACACCTTC. It yields the protein CASRDRDRGHGYTF. The whole variable domain, remainder taken from reference TRBV19 and TRBJ1-2, is DGGITQSPKYLFRKEGQNVTLSCEQNLNHDAMYWYRQDPGQGLRLIYYSQIVNDFQKGDIAEGYSVSREKKESFPLTVTSAQKNPTAFYLCASRDRDRGHGYTFGSGTRLTVV.

The chain links TRBV10-3 to TRBJ2-1; 9 positions agree with TRBD1. Trimming cost V 8 bases and J 4 bases; bases outside gene matches: 6. This CDR3 has 14 amino acids. Per the germline V gene, CDR1 is ENHRY and CDR2 is SYGVKD. The CDR3 is CAIAPGQGYNEQFF. CDR3 bases: TGTGCCATCGCCCCGGGACAGGGTTACAATGAGCAGTTCTTC.

This chain uses TRBV5-1 with TRBJ1-1; 9 bases are a match to TRBD1. With 0 bases clipped from V and 3 bases from J, the junction kept 21 bases outside the gene matches. Germline CDR1 reads SGHRS; CDR2 reads YFSETQ. There are 21 residues in the CDR3. CDR3 nucleotides: TGCGCCAGCAGCTTGGCCTGGCCCTACGGAAGACAGGGGGTTGCGGACACTGAAGCTTTCTTT. Translated: CASSLAWPYGRQGVADTEAFF. The whole variable domain, filled in from reference TRBV5-1 and TRBJ1-1, reads KAGVTQTPRYLIKTRGQQVTLSCSPISGHRSVSWYQQTPGQGLQFLFEYFSETQRNKGNFPGRFSGRQFSNSRSEMNVSTLELGDSALYLCASSLAWPYGRQGVADTEAFFGQGTRLTVV.

J is TRBJ2-3 and V is TRBV10-3; perhaps TRBD2 as D (5 bases). V was clipped by 3 bases and J by 0 bases, with 13 bases between them. Germline V gene lookup returns CDR1 ENHRY and CDR2 SYGVKD. This CDR3 has 16 amino acids. CDR3 region: CAISDRGPGSTDTQYF. In nucleotides, the CDR3 is TGTGCCATCAGTGATCGGGGTCCGGGAAGCACAGATACGCAGTATTTT.

The V and J genes are TRBV4-1 and TRBJ2-7; 8 nucleotides match TRBD1. Germline loops: CDR1 MGHRA, CDR2 YSYEKL. The J segment lost 0 bases and the V segment lost 1 base, leaving 8 bases of the junction unmatched. CDR3 length: 17 amino acids. The DNA of the CDR3 is TGCGCCAGCAGCCAAGTGGGAGGACAGGGCCCCTCCTACGAGCAGTACTTC. It codes for CASSQVGGQGPSYEQYF.

The V call is TRBV20-1, the J call TRBJ1-2; weak D call: TRBD1 (6 bases). The ends were cut back, 3 bases at V and 4 bases at J, with 21 bases in the middle. There are 16 residues in the CDR3. Germline-derived CDR1 and CDR2 are DFQATT and SNEGSKA (reference sequence). The DNA for the CDR3 is TGCAGTGCTAGTGCCCCTAACAGGGACGTAGTCTATGGCTACACCTTC. Translation: CSASAPNRDVVYGYTF.

The genes are TRBV6-1 and TRBJ2-7, with D possibly TRBD2 on 5 matching bases. CDR3 length equals 14 residues. Germline V gene lookup returns CDR1 MNHNS and CDR2 SASEGT. Between the trimmed V and J ends, which lost 1 base and 3 bases, there was a span of 10 bases. CDR3 in amino acids: CASSEGGNNYEQYF. The DNA of the CDR3 is TGTGCCAGCAGTGAAGGAGGGAATAACTACGAGCAGTACTTC.